Below, one T cell receptor beta chain is given with its context. Hyperthyroidism of Graves' type that showed no ophthalmopathy progression within 18 months was stable. The data were obtained in a study of T cells in Graves' hyperthyroidism and ophthalmopathy. Germline CDR1 MDHEN, CDR2 SYDVKM. The J segment lost 1 base and the V segment lost 6 bases, leaving 11 bases of the junction unmatched. The CDR3 consists of 17 residues. RNA transcripts gave rise to amplified TCR beta CDR3 regions. Primed by the HTBI set, a first-round RT-PCR was run on the TCR CDR3. TCRdb fed the multiplex PCR reads into MiXCR, producing one record per CDR3 protein. The sample shows over 700,000 distinct CDR3 sequences, 35% of them seen only once.

The TCR originated in a woman in her thirties or forties with Graves' hyperthyroidism. The gene calls are TRBV28 and TRBJ2-2; TRBD2 matches at 7 bases. Sequenced input: blood. The CDR3 protein is CASSKIKAGLNTGELFF. CDR3 nucleotides: TGTGCCAGCAGCAAAATTAAAGCGGGGCTGAACACCGGGGAGCTGTTTTTT. Filled out from reference TRBV28 and TRBJ2-2, the complete variable domain reads DVKVTQSSRYLVKRTGEKVFLECVQDMDHENMFWYRQDPGLGLRLIYFSYDVKMKEKGDIPEGYSVSREKKERFSLILESASTNQTSMYLCASSKIKAGLNTGELFFGEGSRLTVL.